This is a list of T cell receptor beta chains from one sample in a study of blood T cells in healthy people across ages. TCRdb passed the 5' RACE reads through MiXCR, listing each CDR3 protein once. The top ten clones hold about 2.1% of a sample with about 1.8 million distinct CDR3 sequences, 49% of them seen once. The specimen was blood. The receptors come from a woman aged 35 to 49 in good health. Both conserved end residues are part of each CDR3. A D gene is named only where the DNA matches it firmly. Rows may omit the clone size; those that give it use once, few, many or a size class.

v_gene	j_gene	abundance	d_gene	CDR3aa	CDR3nt
TRBV10-3	TRBJ2-5	NA	TRBD2	CAISEFASGGKTQYF	TGTGCCATCAGTGAATTTGCTAGCGGCGGGAAGACCCAGTACTTC
TRBV11-2	TRBJ2-1	once	TRBD1	CASSSIKGQGYEQFF	TGTGCCAGCAGCAGTATAAAGGGACAGGGTTACGAGCAGTTCTTC
TRBV10-3	TRBJ2-3	few	TRBD1	CATRPGQGASDTQYF	TGTGCCACCAGGCCGGGACAGGGGGCTTCAGATACGCAGTATTTT
TRBV7-2	TRBJ2-4	NA	TRBD2	CASNAAGGNRQYF	TGTGCCAGCAATGCAGCGGGGGGGAATCGGCAGTACTTC
TRBV6-2/TRBV6-3	TRBJ2-7	NA	NA	CASAVGRYNEQYF	TGTGCCAGCGCGGTCGGCCGGTACAATGAGCAGTACTTC
TRBV4-1	TRBJ2-5	NA	TRBD1	CASSQKSSGGQETQYF	TGCGCCAGCAGCCAAAAATCGTCAGGGGGCCAAGAGACCCAGTACTTC
TRBV20-1	TRBJ2-1	NA	NA	CSATPNSLGIYNEQFF	TGCAGTGCTACTCCGAATAGCCTGGGGATTTACAATGAGCAGTTCTTC
TRBV28	TRBJ1-2	NA	TRBD1	CASSFTGEGSYGYTF	TGTGCCAGCAGTTTTACAGGGGAGGGATCCTATGGCTACACCTTC
TRBV7-2	TRBJ2-3	few	NA	CASSFRDNTDTQYF	TGTGCCAGCAGCTTCAGGGACAACACAGATACGCAGTATTTT
TRBV12-3/TRBV12-4	TRBJ2-3	NA	TRBD2	CASRVTSGASDTQYF	TGTGCCAGCAGGGTGACTAGCGGGGCGTCAGATACGCAGTATTTT
TRBV12-3/TRBV12-4	TRBJ1-4	few	NA	CASSSSATNEKLFF	TGTGCCAGCAGTTCCAGTGCAACTAATGAAAAACTGTTTTTT
TRBV6-6	TRBJ2-7	NA	NA	CASSYRGSGDSYEQYF	TGTGCCAGCAGTTACCGGGGGTCAGGGGACTCCTACGAGCAGTACTTC
TRBV24-1	TRBJ2-3	NA	TRBD1	CATSDPGQASNTQYF	TGTGCCACCAGTGACCCGGGACAGGCCAGTAACACGCAGTATTTT
TRBV3-1	TRBJ2-7	few	NA	CASSRKWYEQYF	TGTGCCAGCAGTCGCAAATGGTACGAGCAGTACTTC
TRBV6-2/TRBV6-3	TRBJ1-2	NA	NA	CASSPGTKGYGYTF	TGTGCCAGCAGCCCCGGGACTAAAGGATATGGCTACACCTTC
TRBV10-1	TRBJ2-6	NA	TRBD2	CASSPGLAGFSGANVLTF	TGCGCCAGCAGCCCGGGACTAGCGGGTTTCTCTGGGGCCAACGTCCTGACTTTC
TRBV4-3	TRBJ2-1	few	NA	CASSQEADITGNEQFF	TGCGCCAGCAGCCAAGAAGCGGACATCACGGGGAATGAGCAGTTCTTC
TRBV5-1	TRBJ1-6	NA	TRBD1	CASSPFPPGTESSYNSPLHF	TGCGCCAGCAGCCCCTTCCCCCCCGGGACAGAGAGCTCCTATAATTCACCCCTCCACTTT
TRBV27	TRBJ2-3	NA	TRBD1	CASRQDRASTDTQYF	TGTGCCAGCAGGCAGGACAGGGCTAGCACAGATACGCAGTATTTT
TRBV6-5	TRBJ2-7	NA	TRBD1	CASSYFLGQGAVEQYF	TGTGCCAGCAGTTACTTTTTGGGACAGGGGGCCGTCGAGCAGTACTTC
TRBV28	TRBJ2-3	NA	NA	CASRDIRLDTDTQYF	TGTGCCAGCAGGGACATCCGCTTAGACACAGATACGCAGTATTTT
TRBV27	TRBJ1-2	NA	TRBD1	CASSLSHRGSYGYTF	TGTGCCAGCAGTTTATCTCACAGGGGTTCCTATGGCTACACCTTC
TRBV12-3/TRBV12-4	TRBJ1-2	NA	NA	CAGSPDSGPYGYTF	TGTGCCGGCAGCCCGGACAGTGGGCCCTATGGCTACACCTTC
TRBV9	TRBJ2-3	NA	NA	CASSVGFGDTQYF	TGTGCCAGCAGCGTAGGATTTGGCGATACGCAGTATTTT